This T cell receptor (beta chain) originates from a study of T cells expressing NK-cell markers (dated by TCRdb to 2018 to 2020). Study-level background: Fewer than ten donors provided sorted CD3+CD56+NKG2C+, CD3+CD56+NKG2C- and CD3+CD56-NKG2C+ T-cell subsets, whose TCR beta-chain repertoires were profiled. Seven of the eight sequenced donors were HCMV-seropositive and one was HCMV-seronegative. All eight donors whose samples were sequenced were randomly selected healthy volunteers, three of them men and five women. The libraries were sequenced on Illumina HiSeq 2000/2500, MiSeq or NextSeq, producing 2 x 150 bp reads. What the work shows at the level of the full study, not this receptor alone: Those dominant clonotypes were again the most abundant among CD3+CD56-NKG2C+ cells in a few donors, at roughly 28.3-65%. In six donors, the dominant CD3+CD56+NKG2C+ clonotypes were among the top 10 CD8+ clonotypes and accounted for about 1.0-7.0% of CD8+ T cells. Whether the expanded NKG2C-expressing T cell clones were specific for HCMV antigens was left unclear.

Turning to this clonotype: Its specific antigen is unknown.

HCMV-specific IgG was detected in serum with a commercial ELISA kit to determine HCMV serostatus. Peripheral blood mononuclear cells were isolated from blood by Ficoll density gradient centrifugation. The reads were generated on an Illumina HiSeq 2000. The TCR beta cDNA libraries were made using 5'RACE template switching, a step that added both a universal primer site and unique molecular identifiers. cDNA synthesis was primed from the TCR beta constant segment and was followed by two successive PCR amplification steps. Under the source paper's analysis protocol: Reads were demultiplexed and grouped by UMI with MIGEC, and clonotypes were assembled and quantified with MiTCR. Only TCR cDNA sequences supported by at least two reads were kept to exclude erroneous sequences. The tcR package was used for downstream repertoire analysis, and clonotypes were matched between fractions using CDR3 nucleotide sequence together with V segment. VDJmatch was used to annotate antigen specificity against VDJdb, with one amino acid substitution allowed in CDR3. Through TCRdb reprocessing, the reads give one entry per CDR3 protein sequence; DNA is omitted. The V and J calls here are based on TCRdb, not the publication. The sample's own table lists 400,000 to 550,000 distinct CDR3 sequences. Less than 7.5% of the sample is held by the ten biggest clonotypes.

The CDR3 contains 14 residues, cysteine and phenylalanine counted. DNA is not on record. CDR1 is given as LNHDA and CDR2 as SQIVND, both from the germline V gene (reference sequence). This TCR was sampled from a woman between 18 and 70 years old in good health. The sequenced sample consisted of blood T cells: a sorted CD56 or NKG2C T cell subset, CD4+ or CD8+ T cells, or bulk PBMC T cells (not recorded which). The sequence joins TRBV19 to TRBJ2-7; TCRdb's D call, TRBD1, is unchecked because there is no DNA. The CDR3 protein sequence reads: CASSIVPESNEQYF.